This T cell receptor (beta chain) was sequenced in a study of control samples from healthy donors and cancer patients. Germline lookup yields CDR1 SGHTA and CDR2 FQGNSA. V was clipped by 3 bases and J by 3 bases, with 12 bases between them. The CDR3 spans 16 residues. The protocol was immunoSEQ multiplex PCR, while the TCRdb copy is restricted to in-frame clones and leaves out a portion. This table holds about 410,000 clones, 90% found once. The count of this clone is one. The TCR comes from a man in his forties with head and neck cancer. This chain joins TRBV7-2 and TRBJ1-6; no clear D gene. The specimen sequenced was PBMCs. The CDR3 sequence is CASSFLLGYYNSPLHF. Written as DNA, the CDR3 is TGTGCCAGCAGCTTTCTATTGGGATACTATAATTCACCCCTCCACTTT.